Listed here are 20 T cell receptor beta chains from one sample, sequenced in a study of blood T cell repertoires in COVID-19. Data came from immunoSEQ multiplex PCR; TCRdb stores just in-frame clones and leaves some out. The data show 30,000 to 50,000 clones, around 74% seen once. The sequencing sample was made of peripheral blood. Receptors were obtained from a man between 65 and 85 years old with acute or convalescent COVID-19.

The CDR3 spells CASTQGASGNTIYF. CDR3 sequence (DNA): TGTGCCAGCACCCAGGGGGCCTCTGGAAACACCATATATTTT. The chain uses TRBV2 and TRBJ1-3; 8 nucleotides line up with TRBD1. The CDR3 runs to 14 residues. After removal of 7 bases from V and 0 bases from J, the junction contained 2 bases not matched to a gene. Germline CDR1 reads SNHLY; CDR2 reads FYNNEI.

This sequence joins TRBV4-1 and TRBJ1-4; 9 positions match TRBD1. The CDR3 contains 16 residues. Per germline, CDR1 MGHRA and CDR2 YSYEKL. V trimming: 0 bases; J trimming: 8 bases; junction bases outside the gene matches: 7. The CDR3 region has the DNA TGCGCCAGCAGCCAAGATTGGGGACAGGGAGAAGAAAAACTGTTTTTT. Protein: CASSQDWGQGEEKLFF.

This clone has only a few counts. The chain links TRBV18 to TRBJ1-1; D is ambiguous. Trimming stripped 1 base from V and 1 base from J, with 10 bases between. The CDR3 is 15 amino acids. Germline values: CDR1 KGHSH, CDR2 LQKENI. CDR3 nucleotide sequence: TGTGCCAGCTCACCACGGAGGGCCGAGAACACTGAAGCTTTCTTT. Its translation: CASSPRRAENTEAFF.

This clone is medium-sized within its sample. The rearrangement uses TRBV4-2 and TRBJ2-6; no clear D gene. The CDR3 is 19 residues long. Germline V gene data show CDR1 as LGHNA and CDR2 as YNFKEQ. Trimming took 0 bases from V and 0 from J, leaving 15 bases between them. CDR3 in DNA: TGTGCCAGCAGCCAAGACGATGGCGAGGAATTCTCTGGGGCCAACGTCCTGACTTTC. It encodes CASSQDDGEEFSGANVLTF.

This clone has a handful of counts. J is TRBJ1-2 and V is TRBV4-3, with 7 bases that match TRBD1. Germline lookup yields CDR1 LGHNA and CDR2 YSLEER. The trim removed 1 base at V and 8 bases at J, leaving 7 bases unmatched. The CDR3 consists of 14 residues. The CDR3 sequence: CASSQVTGDGGYTF. CDR3 in DNA: TGCGCCAGCAGCCAAGTAACAGGGGATGGGGGCTACACCTTC.

This chain uses TRBV28 with TRBJ1-6, with D uncertain. The CDR3 is 12 amino acids. The germline gives CDR1 MDHEN, CDR2 SYDVKM. V lost 6 bases to trimming and J lost 7 bases, with 7 bases between them. CDR3 residues: CASREANSPLHF. CDR3 bases: TGTGCCAGCAGAGAGGCGAATTCACCCCTCCACTTT.

V usage is TRBV5-1 and J usage is TRBJ2-4; 12 nucleotides align to TRBD2. Trimming cost V 2 bases and J 1 base; bases outside gene matches: 10. Looked up from germline, CDR1 is SGHRS and CDR2 is YFSETQ. This CDR3 contains 19 residues. For the CDR3, the DNA is TGCGCCAGCAGCTTCGAAAGGGCTAGCGGGAGGGCCGCCAAAAACATTCAGTACTTC. As protein: CASSFERASGRAAKNIQYF.

This rearrangement joins TRBV27 to TRBJ1-5; 8 positions match TRBD1. Germline lookup yields CDR1 MNHEY and CDR2 SMNVEV (reference sequence). Trimming took 5 bases from V and 7 from J; bases not matched to a gene: 7. The CDR3 contains 14 residues. CDR3 DNA sequence: TGTGCCAGCAGTGAGCAGGGGGCGAGACAGCCCCAGCATTTT. It yields the protein CASSEQGARQPQHF.

The chain uses TRBV10-3 and TRBJ1-1; no reliable D call. Trimming took 2 bases from V and 3 from J, leaving 7 bases between them. This CDR3 has 13 residues. CDR1 and CDR2 from the germline V gene are ENHRY and SYGVKD. The CDR3 DNA follows: TGTGCCATCAGTGAGGCCCGGGACACTGAAGCTTTCTTT. It encodes CAISEARDTEAFF.

The chain has TRBV3-1 (or the pseudogene TRBV3-2) and TRBJ2-5; a weak D match, TRBD1 (6 bases). The CDR3 has 14 amino acids. The V end lost 4 bases, the J end lost 1 base, and 10 bases lay between the germline ends. From germline, CDR1 is LGHDT and CDR2 YNNKEL (reference sequence). The CDR3 region has the DNA TGTGCCAGCAGCCGGGACACGGCCCAAGAGACCCAGTACTTC. Amino acid sequence: CASSRDTAQETQYF.

V usage is TRBV19 and J usage is TRBJ1-5; D may be TRBD1 (6 bases). There are 14 residues in the CDR3. Germline-derived CDR1 and CDR2 are LNHDA and SQIVND (reference sequence). The V gene lost 5 bases and the J gene lost 7 bases, with 15 bases spanning the gap. CDR3 DNA: TGTGCCAGTAGTCCAGGGGCGCAATGGCAGCCCCAGCATTTT. Translation gives CASSPGAQWQPQHF.

The chain employs TRBV29-1 and TRBJ2-5, with TRBD1 matching 8 bases. This CDR3 has 12 residues. The V and J ends lost 7 bases and 5 bases, in that order; junction bases with no gene match: 6. CDR1 is SQVTM and CDR2 is ANQGSEA in the germline V gene. CDR3 loop: CSARQGRETQYF. CDR3 DNA: TGCAGCGCAAGACAGGGGAGGGAGACCCAGTACTTC.

A remark on this clone: One end of the junction is discordant with germline, which a read error may explain. The chain combines TRBV7-7 with TRBJ2-3, with TRBD2 identical over 9 bases. The CDR3 contains 20 residues. Looked up from germline, CDR1 is SSHAT and CDR2 is FNYEAQ (reference sequence). The CDR3 nucleotides read TGTGCTAGCAGCTTAGCGTCGGTGAGAGAGCTAGCGGGAACGGGGGATACGCAGTATTTT. Protein product: CASSLASVRELAGTGDTQYF.

J is TRBJ1-6 and V is TRBV28; 9 bases fit TRBD1. CDR3 length: 13 amino acids. Germline V gene lookup returns CDR1 MDHEN and CDR2 SYDVKM. The V gene end was trimmed by 9 bases and the J gene end by 15 bases; junction bases not matched to a gene: 12. The CDR3 nucleotides are TGTGCCAGTCACCCGGGACAGGGCCTTAGCCTCCACTTT. Translating gives CASHPGQGLSLHF.

This chain links TRBV24-1 with TRBJ2-2; D may be TRBD2 (5 bases). Germline-derived CDR1 and CDR2 are KGHDR and SFDVKD. Trimming shortened V by 0 bases and J by 0 bases, and 10 bases separated the two germline ends. The CDR3 has 17 amino acids. CDR3 in DNA: TGTGCCACCAGTGATTTGGACGGACTCGCGAACACCGGGGAGCTGTTTTTT. Translation gives CATSDLDGLANTGELFF.

This clone was recorded only once. This sequence joins TRBV7-9 and TRBJ2-1; D might be TRBD2 (5 bases). Germline-derived CDR1 and CDR2 are SEHNR and FQNEAQ (reference sequence). The V end lost 5 bases, the J end lost 7 bases, and 18 bases lay between the germline ends. The length of the CDR3 is 15 residues. As DNA, the CDR3 is TGTGCCAGCAGCCGAGACCGAGGGTCGGGAAATGAGCAGTTCTTC. Amino acids: CASSRDRGSGNEQFF.

The chain combines TRBV4-1 with TRBJ2-1; 9 bases map to TRBD2. The germline V gene has CDR1 MGHRA and CDR2 YSYEKL. The V gene end was trimmed by 5 bases and the J gene end by 6 bases; junction bases not matched to a gene: 11. This CDR3 is built from 16 residues. CDR3 amino acids: CASSSRGTSSPNEQFF. DNA of the CDR3: TGCGCCAGCAGCTCACGGGGGACTAGCAGCCCCAATGAGCAGTTCTTC.

V usage is TRBV6-6 and J usage is TRBJ1-5; D is undetermined. This CDR3 has 13 amino acids. Germline V CDR1 and CDR2: MNHNY, SVGAGI (reference sequence). V lost 6 bases and J 7 bases, leaving 13 bases between the germline ends. Written as DNA, the CDR3 is TGTGCCAGCAGCCCATTGCTCGGGCAGCCCCAGCATTTT. Encoded protein: CASSPLLGQPQHF.

This clone was observed a handful of times. The chain links TRBV18 to TRBJ1-5, with D tentatively TRBD1 (5 bases). The V gene's germline CDR1 is KGHSH and CDR2 LQKENI. Between the trimmed V and J ends, which lost 5 bases and 1 base, there was a span of 15 bases. This CDR3 has 16 amino acids. CDR3 nucleotide sequence: TGTGCCAGCTCAAGGCAGCAGGGTCCGAGCAATCAGCCCCAGCATTTT. This codes for CASSRQQGPSNQPQHF.

This chain connects TRBV29-1 to TRBJ2-3, with 7 positions matching TRBD2. In germline, CDR1 is SQVTM, CDR2 ANQGSEA. The CDR3 spans 12 residues. The V segment lost 8 bases and the J segment 1 base; nucleotides outside the gene matches: 3. CDR3 sequence reads: CSFTSGTDTQYF. Written as DNA, the CDR3 is TGCAGCTTTACTAGCGGCACAGATACGCAGTATTTT.